The 27 T cell receptor beta chains given below trace back to one sample, sequenced in a study of blood T cell repertoires in COVID-19 (dated by TCRdb to 2020 to 2022). The method behind the library was the immunoSEQ multiplex PCR assay. TCRdb obtained this table from immuneACCESS and retained in-frame rearrangements with V and J assigned. These tables miss some clones; where compared with another copy, unresolved V genes account for less than half of the shortfall, and the remainder is unexplained. The sample includes approximately 150,000 clones, with 87% observed a single time. The ten most abundant clones make up less than 5.5% of the sample. The material sequenced was peripheral blood. Every receptor here comes from a human donor in a cohort sampled during active COVID-19.

This clone has only a few counts. The rearrangement joins TRBV6-1 to TRBJ2-7, with 9 bases fitting TRBD1. The germline gives CDR1 MNHNS, CDR2 SASEGT. This CDR3 region has 16 residues. The V and J ends lost 4 bases and 6 bases, in that order; junction bases with no gene match: 13. The CDR3 DNA reads TGTGCCAGCAGTGCGGCGCTAGGACAGGGGACACGCGAGCAGTACTTC. Amino acid sequence: CASSAALGQGTREQYF.

Only one count was recorded for this clone. The rearrangement uses TRBV19 and TRBJ1-2; 7 nucleotides agree with TRBD1. Germline lookup yields CDR1 LNHDA and CDR2 SQIVND (reference sequence). The V gene end was trimmed by 1 base and the J gene end by 9 bases; junction bases not matched to a gene: 8. This CDR3 region has 14 residues. The CDR3 DNA sequence: TGTGCCAGTAGTATAGTAGGACAGGCCGGTAGCTACACCTTC. Translation gives CASSIVGQAGSYTF.

The rearrangement links TRBV2 to TRBJ1-6; the D gene is possibly TRBD1 (6 bases). There are 19 residues in the CDR3. Germline V CDR1 and CDR2: SNHLY, FYNNEI. Trimming cost V 6 bases and J 10 bases, with 31 bases left between them. The CDR3 region has the DNA TGTGCCAGCAGAGTCCCAAATTATTGGACAGCTAAGGTGGAATCACCCCTCCACTTT. This sequence encodes CASRVPNYWTAKVESPLHF.

This chain connects TRBV5-1 to TRBJ2-5; 7 bases are a match to TRBD1. With V trimmed by 5 bases and J by 1 base, 8 bases remained unmatched. The CDR3 totals 15 residues. Germline CDR1 reads SGHRS; CDR2 reads YFSETQ. The DNA for the CDR3 is TGCGCCAGCAGAGCAGGGGGACCTCTCCAAGAGACCCAGTACTTC. Translating it yields CASRAGGPLQETQYF.

The chain combines TRBV28 with TRBJ1-2; 7 bases map to TRBD1. This CDR3 has 13 amino acids. In germline, CDR1 is MDHEN, CDR2 SYDVKM. V was pared by 3 bases and J by 5 bases, with 3 bases of the junction left unmatched. CDR3 sequence (DNA): TGTGCCAGCAGTTTGGGCAGGGGGTATGGCTACACCTTC. Amino acid sequence: CASSLGRGYGYTF.

The chain links TRBV18 to TRBJ2-2; D may be TRBD1 (6 bases). Trimming took 1 base from V and 6 from J, leaving 15 bases between them. This CDR3 has 16 amino acids. In germline, CDR1 is KGHSH, CDR2 LQKENI. The CDR3 spells CASSPLRSGVAGELFF. The CDR3 DNA reads as TGTGCCAGCTCACCACTTCGTTCAGGGGTGGCCGGGGAGCTGTTTTTT.

V and J are TRBV30 and TRBJ2-7; the D gene is possibly TRBD1 (6 bases). Trimming left V 7 bases short and J 4 bases short, with 17 bases between. This CDR3 has 13 residues. The germline gives CDR1 GTSNPN, CDR2 SVGIG (reference sequence). CDR3 in amino acids: CASGTRGFYEQYF. The CDR3 nucleotides read TGTGCCTCCGGGACCAGGGGTTTTTACGAGCAGTACTTC.

Only one count was recorded for this clone. J is TRBJ2-7 and V is TRBV15, with no clear D. Germline V gives CDR1 LNHNV, CDR2 YYDKDF (reference sequence). This CDR3 contains 14 residues. Trimming removed 1 base at V and 5 bases at J, with 12 bases between. This CDR3 is CATSRVGWQNEQYF. CDR3 nucleotides: TGTGCCACCAGCAGAGTCGGGTGGCAGAACGAGCAGTACTTC.

This chain joins TRBV28 and TRBJ2-7; TRBD1 matches 9 bases. The J segment lost 0 bases and the V segment lost 4 bases, leaving 7 bases of the junction unmatched. The CDR3 contains 16 residues. Per germline, CDR1 MDHEN and CDR2 SYDVKM. The CDR3 is CASSSPGQGFSYEQYF. In DNA form, the CDR3 reads TGTGCCAGCAGTTCACCGGGACAGGGCTTCTCCTACGAGCAGTACTTC.

The rearrangement uses TRBV6-2 or TRBV6-3 and TRBJ2-1, with 11 bases lining up with TRBD2. Germline CDR1 and CDR2: MNHEY and SVGEGT. The length of the CDR3 is 16 residues. V gave up 4 bases and J gave up 7 bases; unmatched junction bases: 9. CDR3 in DNA: TGTGCCAGCAGTTTTTTAGCGGGGGGGCCAAGAAATGAGCAGTTCTTC. It is translated as CASSFLAGGPRNEQFF.

The chain carries TRBV7-2 and TRBJ2-7; 7 bases line up with TRBD2. The CDR3 is made up of 13 amino acids. The germline CDR1 and CDR2 sequences are SGHTA and FQGNSA. The V gene end was trimmed by 8 bases and the J gene end by 5 bases; junction bases not matched to a gene: 9. The CDR3 region has the DNA TGTGCCAGCCGTCGGACGGGAGGCCACGAGCAGTACTTC. As protein: CASRRTGGHEQYF.

This clone appeared a few times. The CDR3 is CAISDVTGTGNTIYF. CDR3 in DNA: TGTGCCATCAGTGATGTGACAGGGACTGGAAACACCATATATTTT. The V call is TRBV10-3, the J call TRBJ1-3, with 7 bases aligning to TRBD1. Germline assignment: CDR1 ENHRY and CDR2 SYGVKD. The CDR3 extends over 15 amino acids. V lost 3 bases and J lost 2; bases outside the gene matches: 4.

The chain couples TRBV30 to TRBJ1-1, with TRBD1 matching over 9 bases. V lost 2 bases to trimming and J lost 7 bases; unmatched junction nucleotides: 8. The CDR3 is 14 residues long. The germline V gene has CDR1 GTSNPN and CDR2 SVGIG (reference sequence). DNA for the CDR3: TGTGCCTGGAGTCACCTCGGGACAGGGCTTGAAGCTTTCTTT. It codes for CAWSHLGTGLEAFF.

CDR3 in amino acids: CASSPDAGGSGQPQHF. The CDR3 nucleotides read TGTGCCAGCAGCCCCGATGCAGGGGGTTCAGGTCAGCCCCAGCATTTT. This sequence joins TRBV3-1 (or the pseudogene TRBV3-2) and TRBJ1-5; 7 bases align to TRBD1. This CDR3 region has 16 residues. V lost 4 bases, J lost 6 bases, and 12 bases stayed unmatched. Germline values: CDR1 LGHDT, CDR2 YNNKEL (reference sequence).

The chain is built from TRBV2 and TRBJ2-7; 7 bases agree with TRBD1. With V trimmed by 7 bases and J by 0 bases, 6 bases remained unmatched. From germline, CDR1 is SNHLY and CDR2 FYNNEI. There are 14 residues in the CDR3. The CDR3 sequence is CASTWGTDSYEQYF. The CDR3 coding sequence is TGTGCCAGCACTTGGGGGACAGACTCCTACGAGCAGTACTTC.

This clone was seen ten or more times. The chain employs TRBV27 and TRBJ1-2, with D hard to call. The germline V gene encodes CDR1 MNHEY and CDR2 SMNVEV (reference sequence). Trimming shortened V by 5 bases and J by 8 bases, and 12 bases separated the two germline ends. This CDR3 spans 12 amino acids. The CDR3 bases are TGTGCCAGCAGTGAAACGGGGAGGGGCTACACCTTC. Its translation: CASSETGRGYTF.

The rearrangement links TRBV9 to TRBJ2-5; D is possibly TRBD2 (7 bases). Trimming took 8 bases from V and 1 from J, leaving 18 bases between them. From germline, CDR1 is SGDLS and CDR2 YYNGEE. The length of the CDR3 is 15 residues. For the CDR3, the DNA is TGTGCCAGTACTGGTGGCGGGGGCTTCCAAGAGACCCAGTACTTC. This codes for CASTGGGGFQETQYF.

This clone was seen a few times. This chain uses TRBV29-1 with TRBJ2-7; 9 nucleotides agree with TRBD2. CDR1 is SQVTM, CDR2 ANQGSEA, per germline. V was pared by 7 bases and J by 11 bases, with 12 bases of the junction left unmatched. The CDR3 totals 12 residues. The CDR3 is CSALFKAGGEYF. CDR3 in DNA: TGCAGCGCCCTCTTTAAAGCGGGGGGTGAGTACTTC.

This clone was seen only once. The chain carries TRBV30 and TRBJ2-5; 14 positions agree with TRBD2. V was pared by 1 base and J by 2 bases, with 3 bases of the junction left unmatched. This CDR3 contains 16 residues. Germline V lookup: CDR1 GTSNPN, CDR2 SVGIG (reference sequence). CDR3 region: CAWSGLAGGQQETQYF. Here the CDR3 DNA reads TGTGCCTGGAGTGGACTAGCGGGGGGGCAACAAGAGACCCAGTACTTC.

V is TRBV6-6 and J is TRBJ1-1; 9 bases map to TRBD1. The CDR3 contains 15 residues. V was pared by 0 bases and J by 4 bases, with 3 bases of the junction left unmatched. Germline V gene data show CDR1 as MNHNY and CDR2 as SVGAGI (reference sequence). CDR3 sequence reads: CASSYSPTGGTEAFF. The CDR3 coding sequence is TGTGCCAGCAGTTACTCCCCGACAGGGGGCACTGAAGCTTTCTTT.

In this sample, this clone turned up a few times. V gene TRBV7-3 combines with J gene TRBJ1-1, with D maybe TRBD1 (5 bases). V lost 5 bases and J 5 bases, leaving 18 bases between the germline ends. This CDR3 has 15 residues. CDR1 and CDR2 (germline): SGHTA, FQGTGA. The CDR3 sequence is CASSLGGARETEAFF. In DNA, the CDR3 is TGTGCCAGCAGCCTAGGAGGGGCGCGGGAGACTGAAGCTTTCTTT.

This chain's CDR3 is CASSALAGGQNEQFF. CDR3 DNA sequence: TGTGCCAGCAGCGCGCTAGCGGGGGGGCAAAATGAGCAGTTCTTC. V and J are TRBV9 and TRBJ2-1; 12 bases are shared with TRBD2. V trimming: 3 bases; J trimming: 7 bases; junction bases outside the gene matches: 5. CDR1 is SGDLS, CDR2 YYNGEE, per germline. This CDR3 is 15 amino acids long.

The rearrangement joins TRBV7-9 to TRBJ2-7, with D possibly being TRBD2 (6 bases). Germline values: CDR1 SEHNR, CDR2 FQNEAQ (reference sequence). V was clipped by 2 bases and J by 6 bases, with 17 bases between them. The CDR3 is 15 residues long. The CDR3 bases are TGTGCCAGCAGCTTATTTGGGGAGGTTGAAGTCGAGCAGTACTTC. It specifies CASSLFGEVEVEQYF.

This chain uses TRBV29-1 with TRBJ2-1, with D possibly being TRBD2 (7 bases). CDR1 is SQVTM, CDR2 ANQGSEA, per germline. Trimming removed 6 bases at V and 5 bases at J, with 17 bases between. This CDR3 is built from 14 residues. The CDR3 here is CSVQQGGVNNEQFF. In DNA, the CDR3 is TGCAGCGTCCAACAAGGGGGGGTAAACAATGAGCAGTTCTTC.

The V gene is TRBV19, the J gene TRBJ2-1, with 9 bases matching TRBD2. The CDR3 length is 22 residues. Germline CDR1 LNHDA, CDR2 SQIVND (reference sequence). Trimming removed 4 bases from V and 0 bases from J; junction bases left unmatched: 22. The CDR3 protein is CASSSPRGTSGSGRSSYNEQFF. The CDR3, as DNA: TGTGCCAGTAGTAGCCCCAGGGGGACTTCGGGTAGCGGGAGAAGCTCCTACAATGAGCAGTTCTTC.

This chain uses TRBV7-2 with TRBJ2-7, with TRBD2 matching over 8 bases. The CDR3 sequence is 14 residues long. The germline V gene has CDR1 SGHTA and CDR2 FQGNSA. V trimming: 5 bases; J trimming: 2 bases; junction bases outside the gene matches: 5. CDR3 sequence reads: CASSPGGVTYEQYF. In DNA form, the CDR3 reads TGTGCCAGCAGCCCCGGGGGGGTAACCTACGAGCAGTACTTC.

This clone was counted a few times. The V call is TRBV11-2, the J call TRBJ2-7, with 9 bases that match TRBD2. The CDR3 consists of 12 residues. The germline gives CDR1 SGHAT, CDR2 FQNNGV. The ends lost 5 bases at V and 7 bases at J; junction bases unmatched: 3. CDR3 DNA sequence: TGTGCCAGCAGCGCGGGGGGGCGGGAGCAGTACTTC. Its protein product is CASSAGGREQYF.